This T cell receptor (beta chain) was obtained from a study of T cell responses to AZD1222 COVID-19 vaccine. For the study at large: Doses given second, at about 4 or about 12 weeks, were pooled. Study-wide points: Close to half of spike-specific TCRs reportedly recognize unmutated variant regions. Clonal diversity was possibly underestimated, and the donors were mostly white British, with more females.

Concerning this clone: Its antigen is not identified.

The table came from immunoSEQ multiplex PCR; TCRdb's copy has only in-frame clones and leaves some out. The data show 90,000 to 130,000 clones, roughly four fifths seen once. This CDR3 has 15 residues. V shed 6 bases and J 6 bases; nucleotides not matched to a gene: 10. The germline gives CDR1 SGHNT, CDR2 YYREEE (reference sequence). This TCR was sampled from an adult in good health. V usage is TRBV5-4 and J usage is TRBJ1-4; 8 nucleotides match TRBD1. Specimen: peripheral blood, collected on day 0 of AZD1222 vaccination. CDR3 nucleotides: TGTGCCAGCAACTCGATGGGACAGGAAGATGAAAAACTGTTTTTT. Amino acids: CASNSMGQEDEKLFF.